Below are 28 T cell receptor beta chains sequenced from a single sample in a study of cytomegalovirus exposure and HLA in healthy donors. A multiplex PCR was run with 60 Vbeta primers and 13 Jbeta primers. The method was immunoSEQ multiplex PCR; TCRdb's version includes in-frame clones alone and lacks a portion of them. The table lists 200,000 to 250,000 clones, around 80% of them singletons. What was sequenced was PBMCs. The origin of the receptors is a middle-aged woman in good health and CMV-seropositive.

This clone was seen a handful of times. This chain joins TRBV5-6 and TRBJ2-6, with 7 nucleotides matching TRBD1. The CDR3 extends over 17 amino acids. The J segment lost 2 bases and the V segment lost 3 bases, leaving 8 bases of the junction unmatched. Germline V gives CDR1 SGHDT, CDR2 YYEEEE. Here the CDR3 reads CASSWPLTGTGANVLTF. CDR3 DNA: TGTGCCAGCAGCTGGCCCTTGACAGGGACTGGGGCCAACGTCCTGACTTTC.

This clone appeared a few times. The chain employs TRBV9 and TRBJ1-1, with D perhaps matching TRBD1 (5 bases). The V end lost 3 bases, the J end lost 7 bases, and 16 bases lay between the germline ends. This CDR3 is built from 14 residues. CDR1 and CDR2 (germline): SGDLS, YYNGEE. The CDR3 DNA follows: TGTGCCAGCAGCGGCGGGGACCAGCGAGTTGAAGCTTTCTTT. It translates to CASSGGDQRVEAFF.

The J gene is TRBJ2-1, the V gene TRBV7-2; 8 bases map to TRBD2. The ends lost 4 bases at V and 0 bases at J; junction bases unmatched: 2. The CDR3 is 15 amino acids. CDR1 SGHTA and CDR2 FQGNSA come from the germline V gene. The CDR3 reads CASSSTSGSYNEQFF. DNA of the CDR3: TGTGCCAGCAGCTCCACTAGCGGCTCCTACAATGAGCAGTTCTTC.

The chain combines TRBV6-5 with TRBJ1-1, with TRBD1 matching over 10 bases. The CDR3 runs to 15 residues. The trim removed 2 bases at V and 5 bases at J, leaving 5 bases unmatched. Germline CDR1 is MNHEY and CDR2 is SVGAGI. The CDR3 here is CASSYDDRGRTEAFF. The CDR3 DNA reads as TGTGCCAGCAGTTACGACGACAGGGGGCGAACTGAAGCTTTCTTT.

In this sample, this clone turned up a few times. The J gene is TRBJ2-1, the V gene TRBV19; D is unresolved. V lost 8 bases and J lost 2, with 7 bases in between. The CDR3 has 12 residues. Germline V gene sequence: CDR1 LNHDA, CDR2 SQIVND (reference sequence). The CDR3 DNA reads TGTGCCAGTTCCAGGCCCTACAATGAGCAGTTCTTC. This encodes CASSRPYNEQFF.

This chain joins TRBV6-5 and TRBJ1-4, with a weak D call TRBD1 (5 bases). The CDR3 has 13 residues. Trimming removed 6 bases at V and 6 bases at J, with 11 bases between. CDR1 is MNHEY, CDR2 SVGAGI, per germline. CDR3 protein: CASRTAGYEKLFF. The CDR3, as DNA: TGTGCCAGCAGGACAGCGGGGTATGAAAAACTGTTTTTT.

The chain is built from TRBV7-9 and TRBJ2-3, with 9 bases lining up with TRBD2. Germline loops: CDR1 SEHNR, CDR2 FQNEAQ (reference sequence). J lost 2 bases, V lost 1 base, and 10 bases had no gene match. CDR3 size: 18 residues. Written as DNA, the CDR3 is TGTGCCAGCAGCTTAGGTATTAGCGGGGGCGGACTCACAGATACGCAGTATTTT. This sequence encodes CASSLGISGGGLTDTQYF.

This chain links TRBV11-2 with TRBJ2-1; TRBD2 is a possible D gene (6 bases). V was pared by 4 bases and J by 6 bases, with 13 bases between. This CDR3 has 14 amino acids. CDR1 is SGHAT, CDR2 FQNNGV, per germline. In DNA form, the CDR3 reads TGTGCCAGCAGCTCGACTAGGGCCGGCAATGAGCAGTTCTTC. It specifies CASSSTRAGNEQFF.

V is TRBV15 and J is TRBJ2-7, with D possibly matching TRBD2 (5 bases). CDR1 and CDR2 (germline): LNHNV, YYDKDF (reference sequence). CDR3 length equals 15 residues. V was trimmed by 1 base and J by 2 bases, leaving 12 bases between them. The CDR3 DNA reads TGTGCCACCAGCAGAGTCGCGATCGGGGCCTACGAGCAGTACTTC. Encoded protein: CATSRVAIGAYEQYF. The complete variable domain, with remaining parts taken from reference TRBV15 and TRBJ2-7, reads DAMVIQNPRYQVTQFGKPVTLSCSQTLNHNVMYWYQQKSSQAPKLLFHYYDKDFNNEADTPDNFQSRRPNTSFCFLDIRSPGLGDTAMYLCATSRVAIGAYEQYFGPGTRLTVT.

The V and J genes are TRBV18 and TRBJ1-4; D may be TRBD1 (5 bases). Germline CDR1 reads KGHSH; CDR2 reads LQKENI. This CDR3 comprises 13 residues. V was clipped by 6 bases and J by 3 bases, with 8 bases between them. CDR3 in DNA: TGTGCCAGCTCGCCGGGGGCTAATGAAAAACTGTTTTTT. This sequence encodes CASSPGANEKLFF.

This clone was recorded a few times. The chain joins TRBV7-2 to TRBJ1-1; 9 bases agree with TRBD1. The CDR3 extends over 13 amino acids. With V trimmed by 11 bases and J by 1 base, 5 bases remained unmatched. CDR1 is SGHTA, CDR2 FQGNSA, per germline. CDR3 bases: TGTGCCCTCGACAGGGGGAGGAACACTGAAGCTTTCTTT. This encodes CALDRGRNTEAFF.

This clone was observed once. The gene calls are TRBV28 and TRBJ2-7, with TRBD2 matching 7 bases. CDR1 and CDR2 from the germline V gene are MDHEN and SYDVKM. CDR3 length: 13 residues. V shed 3 bases and J 4 bases; nucleotides not matched to a gene: 3. The CDR3 here is CASSFSGGYEQYF. The DNA for the CDR3 is TGTGCCAGCAGTTTTTCGGGAGGTTACGAGCAGTACTTC.

In its sample, this clone was seen a few times. J is TRBJ2-1 and V is TRBV2; TRBD1 is a possible D gene (6 bases). Trimming took 2 bases from V and 7 from J, leaving 15 bases between them. CDR3 size: 15 residues. Looked up from germline, CDR1 is SNHLY and CDR2 is FYNNEI. CDR3 sequence: CASSERVDSFNEQFF. Here the CDR3 DNA reads TGTGCCAGCAGTGAACGGGTGGACAGCTTTAATGAGCAGTTCTTC.

This sequence joins TRBV7-9 and TRBJ1-5; perhaps TRBD1 as D (5 bases). Trimming cost V 5 bases and J 7 bases, with 21 bases left between them. The CDR3 consists of 16 residues. Per germline, CDR1 SEHNR and CDR2 FQNEAQ (reference sequence). CDR3 bases: TGTGCCAGCAGCCACACCCGCGGGGGAGAGAGGCAGCCCCAGCATTTT. Translating gives CASSHTRGGERQPQHF.

V gene TRBV12-5 combines with J gene TRBJ2-3; 9 bases agree with TRBD2. V gave up 6 bases and J gave up 5 bases; unmatched junction bases: 9. CDR1 and CDR2 (germline): LGHNT, FRNRAP. The CDR3 covers 15 residues. The CDR3 nucleotides are TGTGCTAGTGGGCAGACTAGCGGTCGGGTAGATACGCAGTATTTT. Amino acid sequence: CASGQTSGRVDTQYF.

This sequence joins TRBV4-3 and TRBJ1-1; a possible D gene is TRBD1 (5 bases). Trimming left V 4 bases short and J 4 bases short, with 19 bases between. The CDR3 sequence is 16 residues long. Germline V gene lookup returns CDR1 LGHNA and CDR2 YSLEER. In nucleotides, the CDR3 is TGCGCCAGCAGCCGGGGGAGTTGGGGGAGGAGCACTGAAGCTTTCTTT. Protein sequence: CASSRGSWGRSTEAFF.

The genes are TRBV29-1 and TRBJ2-5; 7 bases agree with TRBD1. Germline CDR1 reads SQVTM; CDR2 reads ANQGSEA. Losses at the gene ends were 7 bases for V and 5 bases for J; bases not matched to a gene: 10. The CDR3 runs to 13 residues. This chain's CDR3 is CSAQGFQHETQYF. CDR3 in DNA: TGCAGCGCACAGGGGTTCCAGCACGAGACCCAGTACTTC.

V gene TRBV5-1 combines with J gene TRBJ2-1, with 11 positions matching TRBD1. This CDR3 is 15 amino acids long. CDR1 is SGHRS and CDR2 is YFSETQ in the germline V gene. V was clipped by 4 bases and J by 5 bases; unmatched bases: 5. CDR3 amino acids: CASSAGQGGHNEQFF. The CDR3 DNA sequence: TGCGCCAGCAGCGCGGGACAGGGGGGTCACAATGAGCAGTTCTTC.

This chain joins TRBV6-5 and TRBJ2-1; 9 nucleotides match TRBD2. The ends lost 6 bases at V and 4 bases at J; junction bases unmatched: 7. Germline assignment: CDR1 MNHEY and CDR2 SVGAGI. The CDR3 is 15 amino acids. DNA for the CDR3: TGTGCCAGCAGCTCGCGACTAGCGGATTACAATGAGCAGTTCTTC. Translating gives CASSSRLADYNEQFF.

This clone was found once. The chain couples TRBV7-9 to TRBJ2-5; 10 bases line up with TRBD1. The DNA end is more similar to TRBJ2-7, so the J call may be wrong. The V gene's germline CDR1 is SEHNR and CDR2 FQNEAQ (reference sequence). This CDR3 comprises 17 residues. CDR3 in amino acids: CASSLARGTGETYEQYF. The CDR3 DNA follows: TGTGCCAGCAGCTTAGCCCGCGGGACAGGGGAAACCTACGAGCAGTACTTC.

The chain couples TRBV6-5 to TRBJ1-6; 9 bases are shared with TRBD1. This CDR3 has 14 residues. Germline V CDR1 and CDR2: MNHEY, SVGAGI. Trimming took 6 bases from V and 9 from J; bases not matched to a gene: 6. CDR3 coding DNA: TGTGCCAGCAGCAACACGGGACAGGGTTCACCCCTCCACTTT. This sequence encodes CASSNTGQGSPLHF.

The rearrangement joins TRBV6-1 to TRBJ1-2; 7 bases agree with TRBD1. CDR1 and CDR2 from the germline V gene are MNHNS and SASEGT. J gave up 11 bases and V 3 bases, and 6 bases lay outside the gene matches. The CDR3 consists of 12 residues. The CDR3 sequence is CASSDRQGGYTF. The CDR3, as DNA: TGTGCCAGCAGTGACCGACAGGGTGGGTACACCTTC.

J is TRBJ1-1 and V is TRBV29-1, with TRBD1 identical over 7 bases. Unmatched junction bases numbered 8, after V lost 7 bases and J lost 0 bases. The CDR3 has 14 amino acids. CDR1 SQVTM and CDR2 ANQGSEA come from the germline V gene. The CDR3 reads CSAVTDRVNTEAFF. The CDR3 coding sequence is TGCAGCGCAGTAACTGACAGGGTGAACACTGAAGCTTTCTTT. The complete variable domain, with remaining parts taken from reference TRBV29-1 and TRBJ1-1, reads SAVISQKPSRDICQRGTSLTIQCQVDSQVTMMFWYRQQPGQSLTLIATANQGSEATYESGFVIDKFPISRPNLTFSTLTVSNMSPEDSSIYLCSAVTDRVNTEAFFGQGTRLTVV.

The chain recombines TRBV4-1 with TRBJ1-2; 10 nucleotides align to TRBD1. Per germline, CDR1 MGHRA and CDR2 YSYEKL. Germline trimming cut 4 bases from V and 6 bases from J; bases unmatched to any gene: 5. The CDR3 is made up of 14 amino acids. The CDR3 is CASSRDRGLDGYTF. The CDR3 bases are TGCGCCAGCAGCCGCGACAGGGGGCTTGATGGCTACACCTTC.

The chain recombines TRBV4-2 with TRBJ1-2; D perhaps matches TRBD1 (5 bases). CDR1 LGHNA and CDR2 YNFKEQ come from the germline V gene. The germline V and J ends were trimmed by 3 bases and 4 bases, with 15 bases remaining between them. This CDR3 spans 15 amino acids. The CDR3 coding sequence is TGTGCCAGCAGCCAGGGGGGATCGGTACCCTATGGCTACACCTTC. It yields the protein CASSQGGSVPYGYTF.

The J gene is TRBJ1-2, the V gene TRBV7-9; D might be TRBD1 (6 bases). Germline V gene sequence: CDR1 SEHNR, CDR2 FQNEAQ (reference sequence). Trimming stripped 5 bases from V and 3 bases from J, with 16 bases between. The CDR3 spans 15 residues. CDR3: CASSVSYRTDYGYTF. The DNA for the CDR3 is TGTGCCAGCAGCGTTTCCTACAGGACAGACTATGGCTACACCTTC.

The chain combines TRBV19 with TRBJ2-1, with D unclear. Germline V lookup: CDR1 LNHDA, CDR2 SQIVND (reference sequence). CDR3 size: 15 residues. V was shortened by 6 bases and J by 4 bases, with 16 bases between the two germline ends. For the CDR3, the DNA is TGTGCCAGTAGCTCACAGCCTTCCTTTTACAATGAGCAGTTCTTC. Its translation: CASSSQPSFYNEQFF.

V and J are TRBV19 and TRBJ1-1; 7 nucleotides line up with TRBD1. CDR1 and CDR2 from the germline V gene are LNHDA and SQIVND (reference sequence). J lost 7 bases, V lost 9 bases, and 14 bases had no gene match. The CDR3 contains 14 residues. CDR3 residues: CASSVQAGGFEAFF. The DNA of the CDR3 is TGTGCCAGCAGCGTCCAGGCAGGGGGATTTGAAGCTTTCTTT.